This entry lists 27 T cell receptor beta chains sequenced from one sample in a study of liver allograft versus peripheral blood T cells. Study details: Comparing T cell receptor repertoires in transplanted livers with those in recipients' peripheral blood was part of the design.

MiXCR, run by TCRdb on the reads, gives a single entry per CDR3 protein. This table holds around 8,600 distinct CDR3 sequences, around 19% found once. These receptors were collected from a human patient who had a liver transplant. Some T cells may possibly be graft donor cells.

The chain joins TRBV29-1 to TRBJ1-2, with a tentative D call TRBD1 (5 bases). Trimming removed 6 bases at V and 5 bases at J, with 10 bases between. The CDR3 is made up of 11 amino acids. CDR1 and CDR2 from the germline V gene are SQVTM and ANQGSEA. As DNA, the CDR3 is TGCAGCGTCCCAGGGCGGTATGGCTACACCTTC. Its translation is CSVPGRYGYTF.

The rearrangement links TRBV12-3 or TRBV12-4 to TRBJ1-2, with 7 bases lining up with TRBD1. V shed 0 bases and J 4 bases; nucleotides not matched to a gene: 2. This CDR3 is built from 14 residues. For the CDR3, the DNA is TGTGCCAGCAGTTTAGCCGACAGGGCCTATGGCTACACCTTC. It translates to CASSLADRAYGYTF.

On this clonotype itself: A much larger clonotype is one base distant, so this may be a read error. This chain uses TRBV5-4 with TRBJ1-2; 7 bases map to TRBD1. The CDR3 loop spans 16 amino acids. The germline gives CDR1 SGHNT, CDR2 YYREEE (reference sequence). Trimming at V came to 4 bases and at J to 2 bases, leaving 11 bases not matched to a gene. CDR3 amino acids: CASSEEGGAGNYGYTF. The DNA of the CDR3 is TGTGCCAGCAGCGAAGAAGGGGGCGCAGGGAACTATGGCTACACCTTC.

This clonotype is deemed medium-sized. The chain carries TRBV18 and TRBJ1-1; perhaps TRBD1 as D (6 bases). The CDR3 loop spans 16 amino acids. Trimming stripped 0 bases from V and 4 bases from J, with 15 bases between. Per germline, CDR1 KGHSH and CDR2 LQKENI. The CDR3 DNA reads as TGTGCCAGCTCACCACCGACAGGCCCTAAGTCCACTGAAGCTTTCTTT. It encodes CASSPPTGPKSTEAFF.

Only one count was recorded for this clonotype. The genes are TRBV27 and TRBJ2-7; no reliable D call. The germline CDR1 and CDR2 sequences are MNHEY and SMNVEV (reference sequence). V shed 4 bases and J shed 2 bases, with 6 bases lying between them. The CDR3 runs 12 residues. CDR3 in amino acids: CASSSDTYEQYF. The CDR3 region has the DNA TGTGCCAGCAGTTCAGACACCTACGAGCAGTACTTC.

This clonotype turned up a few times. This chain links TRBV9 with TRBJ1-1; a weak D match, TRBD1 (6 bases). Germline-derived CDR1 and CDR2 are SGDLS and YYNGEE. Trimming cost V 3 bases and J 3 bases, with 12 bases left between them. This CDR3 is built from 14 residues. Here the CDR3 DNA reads TGTGCCAGCAGCGAACAGGGATTTGACACTGAAGCTTTCTTT. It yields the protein CASSEQGFDTEAFF.

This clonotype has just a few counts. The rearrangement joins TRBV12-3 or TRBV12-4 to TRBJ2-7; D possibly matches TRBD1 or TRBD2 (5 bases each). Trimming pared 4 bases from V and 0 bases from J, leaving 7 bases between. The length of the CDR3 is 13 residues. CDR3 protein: CASSWGISYEQYF. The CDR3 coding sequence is TGTGCCAGCAGTTGGGGGATCTCCTACGAGCAGTACTTC.

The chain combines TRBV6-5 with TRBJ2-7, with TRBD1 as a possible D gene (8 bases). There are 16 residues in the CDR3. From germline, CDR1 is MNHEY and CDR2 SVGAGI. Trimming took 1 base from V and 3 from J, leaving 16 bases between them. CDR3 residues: CASSYLLTGEGYEQYF. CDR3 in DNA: TGTGCCAGCAGTTACTTACTGACAGGGGAGGGCTACGAGCAGTACTTC.

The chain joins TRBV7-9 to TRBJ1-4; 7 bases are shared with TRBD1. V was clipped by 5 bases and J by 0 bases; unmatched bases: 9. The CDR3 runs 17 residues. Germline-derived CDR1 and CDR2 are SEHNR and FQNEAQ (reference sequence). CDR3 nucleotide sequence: TGTGCCAGCAGCATACCCCGGGACAGCGCAACTAATGAAAAACTGTTTTTT. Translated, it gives CASSIPRDSATNEKLFF.

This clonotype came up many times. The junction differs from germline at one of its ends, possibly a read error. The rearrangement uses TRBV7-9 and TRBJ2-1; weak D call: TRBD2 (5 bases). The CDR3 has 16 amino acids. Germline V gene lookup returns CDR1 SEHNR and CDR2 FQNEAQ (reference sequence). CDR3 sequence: CASSVAGLPSSNEQFF. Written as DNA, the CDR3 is TGTGCCAGCAGCGTAGCCGGACTCCCCAGTTCCAATGAGCAGTTCTTC.

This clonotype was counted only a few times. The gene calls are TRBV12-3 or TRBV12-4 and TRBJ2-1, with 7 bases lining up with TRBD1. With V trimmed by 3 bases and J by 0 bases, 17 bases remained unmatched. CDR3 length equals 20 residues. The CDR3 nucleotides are TGTGCCAGCAGTTTCCGTGCCGGGACAGTGACTGTAGGCTCCTACAATGAGCAGTTCTTC. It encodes CASSFRAGTVTVGSYNEQFF.

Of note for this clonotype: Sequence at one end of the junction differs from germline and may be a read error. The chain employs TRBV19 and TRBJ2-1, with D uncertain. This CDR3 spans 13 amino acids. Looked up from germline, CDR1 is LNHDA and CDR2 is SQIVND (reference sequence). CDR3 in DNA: TGTGCCAGTAGTATAGACGCCGATAATGGGCAGTTCTTC. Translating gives CASSIDADNGQFF. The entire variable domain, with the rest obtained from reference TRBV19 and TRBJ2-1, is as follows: DGGITQSPKYLFRKEGQNVTLSCEQNLNHDAMYWYRQDPGQGLRLIYYSQIVNDFQKGDIAEGYSVSREKKESFPLTVTSAQKNPTAFYLCASSIDADNGQFFGPGTRLTVL.

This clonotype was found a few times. CDR3 in amino acids: CATSRGTGNQPQHF. The CDR3 DNA sequence: TGTGCCACCAGCAGAGGGACAGGGAATCAGCCCCAGCATTTT. The V call is TRBV15, the J call TRBJ1-5, with 8 positions matching TRBD1. The V segment lost 1 base and the J segment 4 bases; nucleotides outside the gene matches: 0. The CDR3 runs 14 residues. Germline CDR1 reads LNHNV; CDR2 reads YYDKDF (reference sequence).

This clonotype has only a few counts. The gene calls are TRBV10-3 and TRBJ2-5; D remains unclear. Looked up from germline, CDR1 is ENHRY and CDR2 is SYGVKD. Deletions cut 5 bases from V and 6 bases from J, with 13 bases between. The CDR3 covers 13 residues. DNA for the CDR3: TGTGCCATCAGTCGTACGATAAGGAAGACCCAGTACTTC. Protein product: CAISRTIRKTQYF.

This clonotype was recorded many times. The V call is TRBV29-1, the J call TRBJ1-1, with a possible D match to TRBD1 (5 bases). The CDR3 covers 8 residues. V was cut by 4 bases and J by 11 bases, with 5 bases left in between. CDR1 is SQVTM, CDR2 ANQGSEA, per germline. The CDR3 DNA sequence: TGCAGCGTTGGGGGGGCTTTCTTT. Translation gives CSVGGAFF.

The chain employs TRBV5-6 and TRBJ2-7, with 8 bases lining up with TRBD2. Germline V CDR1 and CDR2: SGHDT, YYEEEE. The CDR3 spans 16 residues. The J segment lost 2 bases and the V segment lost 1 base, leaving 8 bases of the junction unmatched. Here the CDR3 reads CASSLLPLAGTYEQYF. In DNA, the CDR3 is TGTGCCAGCAGCTTGTTACCCTTAGCGGGAACCTACGAGCAGTACTTC.

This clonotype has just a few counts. The CDR3, as DNA: TGTGCCAGCAGTTTAGAGGGCGACAGGCGTAGCAATCAGCCCCAGCATTTT. As protein: CASSLEGDRRSNQPQHF. The V call is TRBV12-3 or TRBV12-4, the J call TRBJ1-5; TRBD1 might be the D (6 bases). The CDR3 consists of 17 residues. V shed 1 base and J shed 0 bases, with 13 bases lying between them.

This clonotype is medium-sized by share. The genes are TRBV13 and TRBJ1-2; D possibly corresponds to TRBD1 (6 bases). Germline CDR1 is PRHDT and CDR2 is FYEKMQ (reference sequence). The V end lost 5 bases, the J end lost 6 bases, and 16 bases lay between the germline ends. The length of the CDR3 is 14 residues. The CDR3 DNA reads TGTGCCAGCAGCCCCGGGAGGGGGTCGGATGGCTACACCTTC. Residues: CASSPGRGSDGYTF.

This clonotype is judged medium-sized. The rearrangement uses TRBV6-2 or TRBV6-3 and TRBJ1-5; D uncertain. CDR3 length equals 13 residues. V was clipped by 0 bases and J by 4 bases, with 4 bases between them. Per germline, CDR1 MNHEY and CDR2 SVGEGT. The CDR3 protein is CASSYSRNQPQHF. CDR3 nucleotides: TGTGCCAGCAGTTACTCCAGAAATCAGCCCCAGCATTTT.

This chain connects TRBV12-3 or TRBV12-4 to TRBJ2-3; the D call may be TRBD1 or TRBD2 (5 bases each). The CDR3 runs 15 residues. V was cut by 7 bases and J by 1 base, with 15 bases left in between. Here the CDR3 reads CASTHWDQGTDTQYF. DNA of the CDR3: TGTGCCAGCACCCATTGGGACCAGGGCACAGATACGCAGTATTTT.

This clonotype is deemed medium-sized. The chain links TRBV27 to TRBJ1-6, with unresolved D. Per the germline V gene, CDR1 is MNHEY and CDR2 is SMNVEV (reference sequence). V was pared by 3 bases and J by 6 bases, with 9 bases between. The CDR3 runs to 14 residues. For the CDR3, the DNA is TGTGCCAGCAGTTTCAGGCGTAGTAATTCACCCCTCCACTTT. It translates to CASSFRRSNSPLHF.

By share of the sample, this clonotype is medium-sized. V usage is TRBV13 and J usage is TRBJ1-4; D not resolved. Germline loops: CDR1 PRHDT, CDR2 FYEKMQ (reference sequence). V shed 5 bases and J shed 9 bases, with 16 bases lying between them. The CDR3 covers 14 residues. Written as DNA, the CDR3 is TGTGCCAGCAGCCATCGTTTGAGTTCCCAAAAACTGTTTTTT. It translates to CASSHRLSSQKLFF.

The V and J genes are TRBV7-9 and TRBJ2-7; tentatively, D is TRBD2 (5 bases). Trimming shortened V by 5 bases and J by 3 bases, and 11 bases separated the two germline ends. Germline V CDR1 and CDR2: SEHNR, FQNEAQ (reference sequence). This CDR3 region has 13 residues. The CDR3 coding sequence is TGTGCCAGCAGCCCCTTAGAGGGCTACGAGCAGTACTTC. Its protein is CASSPLEGYEQYF.

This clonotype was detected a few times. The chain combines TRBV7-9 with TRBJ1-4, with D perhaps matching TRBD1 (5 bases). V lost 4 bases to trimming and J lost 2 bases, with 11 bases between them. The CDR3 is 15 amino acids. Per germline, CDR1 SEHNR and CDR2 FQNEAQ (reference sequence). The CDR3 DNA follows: TGTGCCAGCAGCTATCCCGGGGGGACTAATGAAAAACTGTTTTTT. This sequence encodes CASSYPGGTNEKLFF. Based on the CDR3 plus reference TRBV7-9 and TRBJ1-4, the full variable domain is DTGVSQNPRHKITKRGQNVTFRCDPISEHNRLYWYRQTLGQGPEFLTYFQNEAQLEKSRLLSDRFSAERPKGSFSTLEIQRTEQGDSAMYLCASSYPGGTNEKLFFGSGTQLSVL.

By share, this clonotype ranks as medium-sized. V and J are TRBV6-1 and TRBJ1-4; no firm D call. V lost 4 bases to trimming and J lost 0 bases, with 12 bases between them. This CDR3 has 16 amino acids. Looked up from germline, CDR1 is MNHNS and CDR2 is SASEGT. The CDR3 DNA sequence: TGTGCCAGCAGTGCCAGCCGGTACCCAACTAATGAAAAACTGTTTTTT. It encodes CASSASRYPTNEKLFF.

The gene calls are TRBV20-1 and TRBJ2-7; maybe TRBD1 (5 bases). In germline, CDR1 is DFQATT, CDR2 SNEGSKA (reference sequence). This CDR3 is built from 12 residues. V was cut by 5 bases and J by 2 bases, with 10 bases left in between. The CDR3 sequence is CSARLGAYEQYF. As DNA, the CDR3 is TGCAGTGCTCGGCTAGGGGCCTACGAGCAGTACTTC.

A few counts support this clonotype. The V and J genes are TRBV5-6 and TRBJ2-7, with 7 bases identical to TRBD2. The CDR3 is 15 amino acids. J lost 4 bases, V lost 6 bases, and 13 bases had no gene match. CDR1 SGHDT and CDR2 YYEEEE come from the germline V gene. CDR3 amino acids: CASNPGGEGPYEQYF. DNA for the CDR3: TGTGCCAGCAACCCCGGAGGGGAGGGGCCATACGAGCAGTACTTC. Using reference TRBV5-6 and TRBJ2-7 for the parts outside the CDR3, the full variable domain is DAGVTQSPTHLIKTRGQQVTLRCSPKSGHDTVSWYQQALGQGPQFIFQYYEEEERQRGNFPDRFSGHQFPNYSSELNVNALLLGDSALYLCASNPGGEGPYEQYFGPGTRLTVT.